A single sample is the source of the 30 T cell receptor beta chains below, sequenced in a study of cytomegalovirus exposure and HLA in healthy donors. Use of 60 Vbeta and 13 Jbeta primers characterized the PCR. Produced via immunoSEQ multiplex PCR; TCRdb's table is partial and in-frame only. The data hold roughly 100,000 clones, with 60% to 85% observed a single time. Sequencing was performed on PBMCs. These receptors all stem from a woman in her 40s in good health and CMV-seropositive.

Only a few counts were recorded for this clone. The gene calls are TRBV5-1 and TRBJ2-7, with TRBD1 matching 12 bases. J gave up 5 bases and V 4 bases, and 4 bases lay outside the gene matches. This CDR3 comprises 14 residues. Germline CDR1 and CDR2: SGHRS and YFSETQ. CDR3 nucleotide sequence: TGCGCCAGCAGCGTCCGGGACAGGGGGCACGAGCAGTACTTC. Amino acids: CASSVRDRGHEQYF. The whole variable domain, filled in from reference TRBV5-1 and TRBJ2-7, reads KAGVTQTPRYLIKTRGQQVTLSCSPISGHRSVSWYQQTPGQGLQFLFEYFSETQRNKGNFPGRFSGRQFSNSRSEMNVSTLELGDSALYLCASSVRDRGHEQYFGPGTRLTVT.

The rearrangement uses TRBV7-8 and TRBJ2-7, with 7 bases fitting TRBD1. With V trimmed by 2 bases and J by 2 bases, 6 bases remained unmatched. The CDR3 is 15 amino acids. Germline loops: CDR1 SGHVS, CDR2 FQNEAQ. This chain's CDR3 is CASSLLYQGAYEQYF. The CDR3 nucleotides are TGTGCCAGCAGCTTATTGTATCAGGGGGCCTACGAGCAGTACTTC.

This rearrangement joins TRBV11-2 to TRBJ2-1; no definite D call. V dropped 1 base and J dropped 12 bases, with 16 bases sitting between them. There are 14 residues in the CDR3. Germline V gene lookup returns CDR1 SGHAT and CDR2 FQNNGV. In DNA, the CDR3 is TGTGCCAGCAGCTTAGGTACCAAAGGATCGGGGCAGTTCTTC. Protein product: CASSLGTKGSGQFF. The variable domain in full, completed from reference TRBV11-2 and TRBJ2-1, reads EAGVAQSPRYKIIEKRQSVAFWCNPISGHATLYWYQQILGQGPKLLIQFQNNGVVDDSQLPKDRFSAERLKGVDSTLKIQPAKLEDSAVYLCASSLGTKGSGQFFGPGTRLTVL.

J is TRBJ1-5 and V is TRBV27, with D maybe TRBD1 (6 bases). The CDR3 is 14 residues long. Germline V gives CDR1 MNHEY, CDR2 SMNVEV (reference sequence). V was clipped by 4 bases and J by 3 bases, with 10 bases between them. For the CDR3, the DNA is TGTGCCAGCAGTTCCAGGGGATTCAATCAGCCCCAGCATTTT. Its translation is CASSSRGFNQPQHF.

In its sample, this clone was seen a few times. V usage is TRBV5-1 and J usage is TRBJ1-1; D remains ambiguous. Trimming removed 0 bases from V and 0 bases from J, with 3 bases in between. This CDR3 spans 13 amino acids. Per germline, CDR1 SGHRS and CDR2 YFSETQ. The CDR3, as DNA: TGCGCCAGCAGCTTGGCCTTGAACACTGAAGCTTTCTTT. This translates into CASSLALNTEAFF.

This clone was detected a few times. The gene calls are TRBV5-1 and TRBJ1-4; tentatively, D is TRBD1 (5 bases). CDR1 and CDR2 (germline): SGHRS, YFSETQ. The CDR3 covers 14 residues. The germline V and J ends were trimmed by 0 bases and 5 bases, with 8 bases remaining between them. The CDR3 DNA sequence: TGCGCCAGCAGCTTGGGACAGAGGAATGAAAAACTGTTTTTT. This gives the protein CASSLGQRNEKLFF.

V is TRBV4-1 and J is TRBJ2-2; no definite D call. This CDR3 has 14 residues. V lost 4 bases and J 6 bases, leaving 12 bases between the germline ends. Germline V gene data show CDR1 as MGHRA and CDR2 as YSYEKL. The CDR3 spells CASSPLGLAGELFF. CDR3 coding DNA: TGCGCCAGCAGCCCCCTAGGTTTGGCCGGGGAGCTGTTTTTT.

A few counts support this clone. The V gene is TRBV29-1, the J gene TRBJ1-4; D ambiguous. The CDR3 runs 12 residues. The V and J ends lost 4 bases and 6 bases respectively, with 9 bases between them. Germline V gene data show CDR1 as SQVTM and CDR2 as ANQGSEA. The CDR3 sequence: CSVGGGYEKLFF. For the CDR3, the DNA is TGCAGCGTTGGGGGAGGGTATGAAAAACTGTTTTTT.

The chain recombines TRBV6-6 with TRBJ2-7; a weak D match, TRBD2 (6 bases). V lost 6 bases and J 1 base, leaving 10 bases between the germline ends. CDR1 and CDR2 (germline): MNHNY, SVGAGI (reference sequence). This CDR3 is built from 13 residues. The CDR3 DNA reads as TGTGCCAGCAGGCCGGAGGGGTCCTACGAGCAGTACTTC. As protein: CASRPEGSYEQYF.

The chain couples TRBV25-1 to TRBJ1-6; no definite D call. Trimming removed 1 base at V and 9 bases at J, with 13 bases between. The CDR3 sequence is 15 residues long. Germline CDR1 reads MGHDK; CDR2 reads SYGVNS. CDR3 nucleotides: TGTGCCAGCAGTGAATCCCCGGTCGAAAGTTCACCCCTCCACTTT. Its protein product is CASSESPVESSPLHF.

The count of this clone is one. V is TRBV27 and J is TRBJ2-5, with 12 nucleotides matching TRBD1. The CDR3 extends over 18 amino acids. The germline V gene encodes CDR1 MNHEY and CDR2 SMNVEV (reference sequence). Losses at the gene ends were 4 bases for V and 4 bases for J; bases not matched to a gene: 13. The chain's CDR3 is CASSSRDRGLPGVETQYF. The CDR3 nucleotides are TGTGCCAGCAGTTCCCGGGACAGGGGGCTGCCTGGAGTAGAGACCCAGTACTTC.

This clone was counted a few times. J is TRBJ2-3 and V is TRBV11-2; D remains unclear. Germline CDR1 SGHAT, CDR2 FQNNGV. This CDR3 spans 13 amino acids. V was shortened by 2 bases and J by 2 bases, with 5 bases between the two germline ends. The CDR3 reads CASSLSSTDTQYF. CDR3 DNA: TGTGCCAGCAGCTTATCCTCCACAGATACGCAGTATTTT.

The V call is TRBV5-1, the J call TRBJ1-3; D is possibly TRBD1 (5 bases). The CDR3 spans 14 residues. V lost 4 bases and J lost 0, with 8 bases in between. Germline CDR1 reads SGHRS; CDR2 reads YFSETQ. CDR3 amino acids: CASSPDSSGNTIYF. Here the CDR3 DNA reads TGCGCCAGCAGCCCTGACAGCTCTGGAAACACCATATATTTT.

The rearrangement links TRBV27 to TRBJ1-1; no firm D call. The CDR3 consists of 15 residues. The ends were cut back, 2 bases at V and 4 bases at J, with 14 bases in the middle. CDR1 is MNHEY and CDR2 is SMNVEV in the germline V gene (reference sequence). The DNA of the CDR3 is TGTGCCAGCAGTTTACTGGCCAGAAGTCCCACTGAAGCTTTCTTT. Translating gives CASSLLARSPTEAFF.

This rearrangement joins TRBV2 to TRBJ1-1, with TRBD1 as a possible D gene (5 bases). Between the trimmed V and J ends, which lost 8 bases and 4 bases, there was a span of 20 bases. Per the germline V gene, CDR1 is SNHLY and CDR2 is FYNNEI. The CDR3 consists of 15 residues. The CDR3: CASGLFWGVGTEAFF. CDR3 nucleotides: TGTGCCAGCGGCCTATTTTGGGGGGTGGGCACTGAAGCTTTCTTT.

This clone was counted once. This chain joins TRBV27 and TRBJ1-1; 8 bases align to TRBD1. This CDR3 is built from 13 residues. V lost 5 bases to trimming and J lost 6 bases; unmatched junction nucleotides: 5. Germline V gene lookup returns CDR1 MNHEY and CDR2 SMNVEV (reference sequence). In DNA, the CDR3 is TGTGCCAGCAGTATGGACAGGGTCGCTGAAGCTTTCTTT. Its translation: CASSMDRVAEAFF.

The V and J genes are TRBV2 and TRBJ1-5; no firm D call. The CDR3 has 16 amino acids. V was shortened by 3 bases and J by 2 bases, with 14 bases between the two germline ends. In germline, CDR1 is SNHLY, CDR2 FYNNEI. CDR3 protein: CASSDWLPLGNQPQHF. Here the CDR3 DNA reads TGTGCCAGCAGTGACTGGCTCCCTTTGGGCAATCAGCCCCAGCATTTT.

The chain recombines TRBV4-1 with TRBJ2-7, with no clear D. Looked up from germline, CDR1 is MGHRA and CDR2 is YSYEKL. V was cut by 1 base and J by 1 base, with 8 bases left in between. There are 14 residues in the CDR3. The CDR3: CASSQGQASYEQYF. The CDR3 nucleotides read TGCGCCAGCAGCCAAGGGCAAGCGTCCTACGAGCAGTACTTC.

The rearrangement joins TRBV28 to TRBJ1-4, with D possibly matching TRBD1 (5 bases). Germline V CDR1 and CDR2: MDHEN, SYDVKM. This CDR3 spans 13 amino acids. Trimming removed 8 bases from V and 3 bases from J, with 10 bases in between. The CDR3 region has the DNA TGTGCCAGCGGGGGACTGCCTAATGAAAAACTGTTTTTT. Protein product: CASGGLPNEKLFF.

V gene TRBV11-3 combines with J gene TRBJ2-1; 15 nucleotides match TRBD2. Germline loops: CDR1 SGHNT, CDR2 YENEEA. Germline trimming cut 1 base from V and 6 bases from J; bases unmatched to any gene: 10. CDR3 length: 19 amino acids. CDR3 bases: TGTGCCAGCAGCTTAGGAGCTGGGACTAGCGGGAGGAGGGGCAATGAGCAGTTCTTC. This translates into CASSLGAGTSGRRGNEQFF.

The V call is TRBV5-1, the J call TRBJ1-1; 11 bases agree with TRBD1. This CDR3 comprises 15 residues. Germline CDR1 SGHRS, CDR2 YFSETQ. With 4 bases clipped from V and 1 base from J, the junction kept 3 bases outside the gene matches. The CDR3 coding sequence is TGCGCCAGCAGCCCCGGACAGGGGGCGAACACTGAAGCTTTCTTT. Its translation is CASSPGQGANTEAFF.

The chain recombines TRBV7-2 with TRBJ2-2; D possibly corresponds to TRBD2 (5 bases). There are 15 residues in the CDR3. Germline CDR1 SGHTA, CDR2 FQGNSA. Trimming removed 4 bases from V and 2 bases from J, with 11 bases in between. CDR3 loop: CASSYRWTNTGELFF. CDR3 sequence (DNA): TGTGCCAGCAGCTATCGGTGGACTAACACCGGGGAGCTGTTTTTT.

The chain couples TRBV14 to TRBJ2-1, with D tentatively TRBD1 (5 bases). The CDR3 contains 14 residues. Trimming shortened V by 1 base and J by 4 bases, and 8 bases separated the two germline ends. From germline, CDR1 is SGHDN and CDR2 FVKESK. The DNA of the CDR3 is TGTGCCAGCAGCCAAGCAGGGATATACAATGAGCAGTTCTTC. Translating gives CASSQAGIYNEQFF. Supplemented by reference TRBV14 and TRBJ2-1, the full variable domain reads EAGVTQFPSHSVIEKGQTVTLRCDPISGHDNLYWYRRVMGKEIKFLLHFVKESKQDESGMPNNRFLAERTGGTYSTLKVQPAELEDSGVYFCASSQAGIYNEQFFGPGTRLTVL.

V and J are TRBV5-1 and TRBJ2-5; 10 positions agree with TRBD1. The assigned J gene may be wrong: the sequence end matches TRBJ2-7 better. CDR3 size: 14 residues. Germline CDR1 SGHRS, CDR2 YFSETQ. The CDR3 sequence: CASTRTGGSYEQYF. DNA for the CDR3: TGCGCCAGCACACGGACAGGGGGCTCCTACGAGCAGTACTTC.

The rearrangement links TRBV4-1 to TRBJ2-3; 13 bases agree with TRBD2. The CDR3 has 16 amino acids. CDR1 is MGHRA, CDR2 YSYEKL, per germline. Trimming took 4 bases from V and 5 from J; bases not matched to a gene: 6. The DNA for the CDR3 is TGCGCCAGCAGCCCAAAACTAGCGGGAGGGATAGATACGCAGTATTTT. Amino acid sequence: CASSPKLAGGIDTQYF.

The V and J genes are TRBV19 and TRBJ1-1; TRBD1 might be the D (5 bases). The CDR3 length is 14 residues. Germline lookup yields CDR1 LNHDA and CDR2 SQIVND (reference sequence). V was clipped by 3 bases and J by 5 bases, with 13 bases between them. CDR3 nucleotide sequence: TGTGCCAGTAGTATTTTGCAGCGGGGGACTGAAGCTTTCTTT. Translating gives CASSILQRGTEAFF.

The chain combines TRBV13 with TRBJ1-2; 9 nucleotides agree with TRBD1. The V and J ends lost 1 base and 4 bases, in that order; junction bases with no gene match: 13. In germline, CDR1 is PRHDT, CDR2 FYEKMQ (reference sequence). CDR3 length: 18 amino acids. In nucleotides, the CDR3 is TGTGCCAGCAGCTTAGTACCGCTTGGACAGGGGCAGACCTATGGCTACACCTTC. This encodes CASSLVPLGQGQTYGYTF.

This sequence joins TRBV2 and TRBJ2-1; 9 bases map to TRBD2. CDR3 length: 17 residues. V shed 4 bases and J 8 bases; nucleotides not matched to a gene: 15. Germline V gives CDR1 SNHLY, CDR2 FYNNEI. CDR3 nucleotide sequence: TGTGCCAGCAGTGTCTATCGTTTAGCGGGAGTAGGCTATGAGCAGTTCTTC. It translates to CASSVYRLAGVGYEQFF.

V usage is TRBV5-6 and J usage is TRBJ2-4; D remains ambiguous. Germline CDR1 is SGHDT and CDR2 is YYEEEE. The CDR3 has 14 amino acids. V was trimmed by 4 bases and J by 0 bases, leaving 8 bases between them. This CDR3 reads CASSRVIAKNIQYF. The CDR3 coding sequence is TGTGCCAGCAGCCGTGTTATAGCCAAAAACATTCAGTACTTC. The full variable domain, rest sourced from reference TRBV5-6 and TRBJ2-4, is DAGVTQSPTHLIKTRGQQVTLRCSPKSGHDTVSWYQQALGQGPQFIFQYYEEEERQRGNFPDRFSGHQFPNYSSELNVNALLLGDSALYLCASSRVIAKNIQYFGAGTRLSVL.

A few counts support this clone. CDR3 protein: CASSVTGKQFF. As DNA, the CDR3 is TGTGCCAGCAGCGTTACAGGAAAGCAGTTCTTC. The genes are TRBV9 and TRBJ2-1, with D possibly matching TRBD1 (5 bases). Germline V gene lookup returns CDR1 SGDLS and CDR2 YYNGEE. There are 11 residues in the CDR3. Trimming took 2 bases from V and 11 from J, leaving 8 bases between them.